The clone carrying this T cell receptor beta chain occurred a few times. This sample is part of a study of Graves' ophthalmopathy and Graves' hyperthyroidism. As the template, RNA transcripts were used to amplify TCR beta CDR3 regions. The authors performed first-round RT-PCR with HTBI primers and then a second-round multiplex PCR. MiXCR was run by TCRdb on the multiplex PCR reads, yielding one entry per CDR3 protein. Of 500,000 to 800,000 distinct CDR3 sequences in the sample, under 50% were seen once. CDR3 size: 14 residues. V dropped 9 bases and J dropped 5 bases, with 19 bases sitting between them. CDR1 and CDR2 (germline): LNHDA, SQIVND (reference sequence).

This clonotype was obtained from an adult man with Graves' ophthalmopathy. This chain connects TRBV19 to TRBJ2-5; D is perhaps TRBD1 or TRBD2 (5 bases each). Sequenced sample: peripheral blood. CDR3 sequence reads: CASHPGRSRETQYF. Written as DNA, the CDR3 is TGTGCCAGCCATCCGGGACGCAGCCGCGAGACCCAGTACTTC.